The next 11 T cell receptor beta chains were all read from a single sample in a study of T cell responses to AZD1222 COVID-19 vaccine. Data came from immunoSEQ multiplex PCR; TCRdb stores just in-frame clones and leaves some out. The sample lists about 180,000 clones; nearly 95% were seen once. Sequenced here: peripheral blood, sampled 28 days after the second AZD1222 dose. These receptors were obtained from an adult who received the AZD1222 COVID-19 vaccine.

V and J are TRBV3-1 (or the pseudogene TRBV3-2) and TRBJ1-6, with D maybe TRBD1 (6 bases). The CDR3 runs to 16 residues. The germline gives CDR1 LGHDT, CDR2 YNNKEL (reference sequence). The V end was cut by 0 bases, the J end by 7 bases, with 13 bases between. The CDR3: CASSQDLTGLNSPLHF. Here the CDR3 DNA reads TGTGCCAGCAGCCAAGATTTAACAGGGCTCAATTCACCCCTCCACTTT.

The V gene is TRBV7-9, the J gene TRBJ2-1; D is undetermined. Germline V lookup: CDR1 SEHNR, CDR2 FQNEAQ (reference sequence). Trimming stripped 5 bases from V and 5 bases from J, with 10 bases between. CDR3 length: 13 residues. The CDR3 is CASSRTANNEQFF. CDR3 bases: TGTGCCAGCAGCCGAACGGCCAACAATGAGCAGTTCTTC.

To note about this clone: This specimen includes other DNA sequences encoding the same CDR3. The chain combines TRBV4-1 with TRBJ2-5; D possibly corresponds to TRBD1 (5 bases). Germline CDR1 and CDR2: MGHRA and YSYEKL. The CDR3 sequence is 13 residues long. Trimming shortened V by 6 bases and J by 3 bases, and 11 bases separated the two germline ends. As DNA, the CDR3 is TGCGCCAGCAGTCGAGGACAAGAAGAGACCCAGTACTTC. Translation gives CASSRGQEETQYF.

V gene TRBV5-4 combines with J gene TRBJ2-4; 9 bases are a match to TRBD1. The germline V gene encodes CDR1 SGHNT and CDR2 YYREEE (reference sequence). CDR3 length: 14 amino acids. The V and J ends lost 2 bases and 6 bases, in that order; junction bases with no gene match: 3. The DNA for the CDR3 is TGTGCCAGCAGCTTTACGGGACAGGGAAACATTCAGTACTTC. Translation gives CASSFTGQGNIQYF.

The chain uses TRBV25-1 and TRBJ2-4; D is perhaps TRBD1 (6 bases). Trimming pared 5 bases from V and 2 bases from J, leaving 10 bases between. The germline V gene has CDR1 MGHDK and CDR2 SYGVNS. The CDR3 consists of 14 residues. CDR3 in amino acids: CASSQTGSKNIQYF. In DNA form, the CDR3 reads TGTGCCAGCAGTCAAACAGGGTCCAAAAACATTCAGTACTTC.

The DNA of the CDR3 is TGTGCCAGTAGTAATCCTCTGATGGGGGCCAATCAGCCCCAGCATTTT. Translating gives CASSNPLMGANQPQHF. The chain joins TRBV19 to TRBJ1-5; perhaps TRBD1 as D (6 bases). Trimming pared 4 bases from V and 3 bases from J, leaving 16 bases between. The CDR3 has 16 amino acids. Germline lookup yields CDR1 LNHDA and CDR2 SQIVND (reference sequence). Full variable domain (rest looked up from reference TRBV19 and TRBJ1-5): DGGITQSPKYLFRKEGQNVTLSCEQNLNHDAMYWYRQDPGQGLRLIYYSQIVNDFQKGDIAEGYSVSREKKESFPLTVTSAQKNPTAFYLCASSNPLMGANQPQHFGDGTRLSIL.

This clone came up a few times. This chain connects TRBV5-6 to TRBJ1-3; D not certain. This CDR3 contains 13 residues. The V and J ends lost 0 bases and 4 bases respectively, with 5 bases between them. Germline CDR1 SGHDT, CDR2 YYEEEE. The CDR3, as DNA: TGTGCCAGCAGCTTGGATTCCGGAAACACCATATATTTT. Its translation: CASSLDSGNTIYF.

The rearrangement uses TRBV11-2 and TRBJ1-1, with 7 bases identical to TRBD1. With 2 bases clipped from V and 1 base from J, the junction kept 10 bases outside the gene matches. Looked up from germline, CDR1 is SGHAT and CDR2 is FQNNGV. The CDR3 is 17 residues long. CDR3 nucleotides: TGTGCCAGCAGCTTACAACAGGGGAATTCCCCGAACACTGAAGCTTTCTTT. It translates to CASSLQQGNSPNTEAFF.

The V gene is TRBV11-2, the J gene TRBJ2-7; D remains unclear. V lost 5 bases, J lost 0 bases, and 14 bases lay in between. Germline V CDR1 and CDR2: SGHAT, FQNNGV. The CDR3 length is 15 residues. The CDR3 loop reads CASSPSQPISYEQYF. Here the CDR3 DNA reads TGTGCCAGCAGCCCAAGCCAGCCTATCTCCTACGAGCAGTACTTC.

The rearrangement joins TRBV1 to TRBJ2-5; the D segment call TRBD2 is taken from the table without a DNA check. TRBV1 is annotated as a pseudogene. CDR3 length equals 12 residues. CDR3 protein: CTVPAGWETQYF. CDR3 coding DNA: TGCACCGTCCCAGCGGGCTGGGAGACCCAGTACTTC.

Points on this clone: The sample holds other DNA sequences that translate to the same CDR3. The chain links TRBV7-2 to TRBJ2-3; 10 nucleotides line up with TRBD1. With V trimmed by 3 bases and J by 4 bases, 1 base remained unmatched. The CDR3 is 14 residues long. Germline-derived CDR1 and CDR2 are SGHTA and FQGNSA. The CDR3, as DNA: TGTGCCAGCAGCTTCGGACAGGGGGCAGATACGCAGTATTTT. Translating it yields CASSFGQGADTQYF.